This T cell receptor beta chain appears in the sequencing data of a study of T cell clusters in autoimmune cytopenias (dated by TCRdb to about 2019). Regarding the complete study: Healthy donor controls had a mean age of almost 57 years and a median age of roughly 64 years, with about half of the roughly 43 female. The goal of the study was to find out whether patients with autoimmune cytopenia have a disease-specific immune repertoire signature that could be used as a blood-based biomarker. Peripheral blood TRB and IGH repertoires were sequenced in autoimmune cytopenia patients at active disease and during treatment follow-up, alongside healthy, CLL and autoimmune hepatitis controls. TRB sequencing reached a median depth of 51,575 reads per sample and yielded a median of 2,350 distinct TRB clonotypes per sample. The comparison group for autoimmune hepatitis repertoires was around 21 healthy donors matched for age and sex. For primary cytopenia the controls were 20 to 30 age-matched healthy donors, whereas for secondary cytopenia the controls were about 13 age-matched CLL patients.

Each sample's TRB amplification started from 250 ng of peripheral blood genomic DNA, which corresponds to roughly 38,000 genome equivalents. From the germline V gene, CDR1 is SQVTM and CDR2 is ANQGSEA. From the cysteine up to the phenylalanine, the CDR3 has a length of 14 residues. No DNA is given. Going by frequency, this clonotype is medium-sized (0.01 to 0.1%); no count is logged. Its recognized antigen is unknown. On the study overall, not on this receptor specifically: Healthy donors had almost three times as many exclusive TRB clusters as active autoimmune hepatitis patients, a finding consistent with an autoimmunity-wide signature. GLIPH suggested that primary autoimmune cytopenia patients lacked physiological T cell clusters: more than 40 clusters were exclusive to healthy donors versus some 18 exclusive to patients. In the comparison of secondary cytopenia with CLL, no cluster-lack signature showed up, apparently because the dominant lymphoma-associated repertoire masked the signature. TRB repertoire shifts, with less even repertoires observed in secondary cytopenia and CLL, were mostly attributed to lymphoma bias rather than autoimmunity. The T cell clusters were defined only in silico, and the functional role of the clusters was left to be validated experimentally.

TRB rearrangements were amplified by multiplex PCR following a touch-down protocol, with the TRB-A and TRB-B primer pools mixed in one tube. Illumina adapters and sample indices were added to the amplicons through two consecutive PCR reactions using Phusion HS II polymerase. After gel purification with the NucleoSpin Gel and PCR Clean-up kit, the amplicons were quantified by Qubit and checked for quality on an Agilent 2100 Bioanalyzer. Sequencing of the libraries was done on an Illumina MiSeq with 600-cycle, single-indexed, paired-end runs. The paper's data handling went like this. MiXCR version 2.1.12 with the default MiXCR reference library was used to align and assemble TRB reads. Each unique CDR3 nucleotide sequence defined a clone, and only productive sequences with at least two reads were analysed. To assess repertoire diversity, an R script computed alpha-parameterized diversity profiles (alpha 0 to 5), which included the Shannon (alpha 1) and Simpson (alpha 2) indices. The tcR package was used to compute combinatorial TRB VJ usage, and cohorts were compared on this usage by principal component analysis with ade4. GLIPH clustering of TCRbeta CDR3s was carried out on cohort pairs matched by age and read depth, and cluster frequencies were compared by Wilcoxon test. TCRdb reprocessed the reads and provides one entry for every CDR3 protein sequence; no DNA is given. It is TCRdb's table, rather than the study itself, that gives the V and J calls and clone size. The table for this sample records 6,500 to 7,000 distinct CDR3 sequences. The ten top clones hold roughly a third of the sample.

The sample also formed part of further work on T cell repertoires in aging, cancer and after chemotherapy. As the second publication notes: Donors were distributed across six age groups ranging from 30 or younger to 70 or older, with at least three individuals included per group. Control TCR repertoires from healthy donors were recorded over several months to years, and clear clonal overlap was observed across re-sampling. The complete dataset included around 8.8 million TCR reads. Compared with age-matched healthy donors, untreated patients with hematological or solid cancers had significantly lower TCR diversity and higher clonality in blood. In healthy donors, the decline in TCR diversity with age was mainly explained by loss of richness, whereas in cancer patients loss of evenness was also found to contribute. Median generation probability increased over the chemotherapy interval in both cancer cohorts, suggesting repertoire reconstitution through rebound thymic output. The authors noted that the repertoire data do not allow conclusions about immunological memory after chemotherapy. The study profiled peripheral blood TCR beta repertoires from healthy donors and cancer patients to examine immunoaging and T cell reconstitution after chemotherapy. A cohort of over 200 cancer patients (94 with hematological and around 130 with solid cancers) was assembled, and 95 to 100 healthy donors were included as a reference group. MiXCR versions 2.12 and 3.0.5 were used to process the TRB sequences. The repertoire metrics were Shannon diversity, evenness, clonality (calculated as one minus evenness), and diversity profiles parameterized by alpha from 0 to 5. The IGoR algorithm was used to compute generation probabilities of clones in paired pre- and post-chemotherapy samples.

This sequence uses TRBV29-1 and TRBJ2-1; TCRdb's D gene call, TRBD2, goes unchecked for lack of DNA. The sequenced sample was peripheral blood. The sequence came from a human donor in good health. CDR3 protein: CSVEPQALYNEQFF.